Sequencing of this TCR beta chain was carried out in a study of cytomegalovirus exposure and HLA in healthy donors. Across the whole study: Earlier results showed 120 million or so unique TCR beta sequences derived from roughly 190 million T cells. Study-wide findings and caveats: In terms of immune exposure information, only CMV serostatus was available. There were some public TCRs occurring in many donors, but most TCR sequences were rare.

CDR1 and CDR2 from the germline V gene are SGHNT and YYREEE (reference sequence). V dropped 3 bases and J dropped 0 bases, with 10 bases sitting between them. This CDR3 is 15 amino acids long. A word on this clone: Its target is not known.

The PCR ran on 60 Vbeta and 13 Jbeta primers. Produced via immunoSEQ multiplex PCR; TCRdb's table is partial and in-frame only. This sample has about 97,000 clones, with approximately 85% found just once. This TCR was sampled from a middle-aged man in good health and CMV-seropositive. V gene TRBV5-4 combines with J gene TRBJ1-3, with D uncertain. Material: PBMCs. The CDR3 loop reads CASSSRWASGNTIYF. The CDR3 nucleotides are TGTGCCAGCAGCTCCCGGTGGGCCTCTGGAAACACCATATATTTT.